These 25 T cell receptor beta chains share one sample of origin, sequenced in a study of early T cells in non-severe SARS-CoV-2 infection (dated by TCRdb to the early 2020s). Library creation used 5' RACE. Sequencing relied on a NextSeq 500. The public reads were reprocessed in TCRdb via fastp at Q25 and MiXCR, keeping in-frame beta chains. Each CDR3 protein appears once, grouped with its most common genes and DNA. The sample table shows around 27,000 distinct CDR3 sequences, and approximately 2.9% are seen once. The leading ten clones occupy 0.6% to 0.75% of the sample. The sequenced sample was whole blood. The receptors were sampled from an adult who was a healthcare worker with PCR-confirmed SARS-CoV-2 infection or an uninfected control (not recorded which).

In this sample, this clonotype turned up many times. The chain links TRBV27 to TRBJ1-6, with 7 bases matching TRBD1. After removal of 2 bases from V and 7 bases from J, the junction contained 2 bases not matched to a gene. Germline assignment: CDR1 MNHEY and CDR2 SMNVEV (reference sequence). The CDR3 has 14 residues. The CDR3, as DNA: TGTGCCAGCAGTTTAACAGGGGAGAATTCACCCCTCCACTTT. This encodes CASSLTGENSPLHF.

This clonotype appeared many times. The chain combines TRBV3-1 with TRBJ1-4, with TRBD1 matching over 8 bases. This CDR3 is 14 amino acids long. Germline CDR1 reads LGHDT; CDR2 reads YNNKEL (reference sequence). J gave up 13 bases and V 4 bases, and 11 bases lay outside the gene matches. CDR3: CASSPGTGYLRLFF. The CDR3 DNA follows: TGTGCCAGCAGCCCGGGGACAGGTTATCTGAGACTGTTTTTT.

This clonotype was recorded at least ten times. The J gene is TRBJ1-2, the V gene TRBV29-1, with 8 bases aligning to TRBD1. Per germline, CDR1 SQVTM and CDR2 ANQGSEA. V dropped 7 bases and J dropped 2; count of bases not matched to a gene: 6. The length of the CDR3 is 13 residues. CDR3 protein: CSATGQANYGYTF. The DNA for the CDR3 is TGCAGCGCTACGGGACAGGCAAACTATGGCTACACCTTC. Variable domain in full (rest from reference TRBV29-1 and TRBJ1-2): SAVISQKPSRDICQRGTSLTIQCQVDSQVTMMFWYRQQPGQSLTLIATANQGSEATYESGFVIDKFPISRPNLTFSTLTVSNMSPEDSSIYLCSATGQANYGYTFGSGTRLTVV.

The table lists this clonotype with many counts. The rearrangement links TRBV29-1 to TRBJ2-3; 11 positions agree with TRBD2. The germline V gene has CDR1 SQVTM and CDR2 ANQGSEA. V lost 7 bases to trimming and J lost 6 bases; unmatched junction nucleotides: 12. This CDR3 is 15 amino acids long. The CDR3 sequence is CSGVLAGGPGDTQYF. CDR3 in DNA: TGCAGCGGGGTTCTAGCGGGGGGCCCCGGGGATACGCAGTATTTT.

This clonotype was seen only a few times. CDR3 protein: CSVGTSYYNEQFF. CDR3 DNA: TGCAGCGTCGGGACTTCCTACTACAATGAGCAGTTCTTC. The chain employs TRBV29-1 and TRBJ2-1; D possibly corresponds to TRBD2 (6 bases). The CDR3 loop spans 13 amino acids. Trimming cost V 6 bases and J 3 bases, with 12 bases left between them. Germline CDR1 is SQVTM and CDR2 is ANQGSEA.

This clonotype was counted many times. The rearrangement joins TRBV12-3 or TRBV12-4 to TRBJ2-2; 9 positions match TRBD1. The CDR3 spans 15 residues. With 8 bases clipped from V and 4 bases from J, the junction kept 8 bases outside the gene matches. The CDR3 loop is CASGEGTGTTGELFF. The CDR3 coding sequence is TGTGCCAGCGGAGAGGGGACAGGGACCACCGGGGAGCTGTTTTTT.

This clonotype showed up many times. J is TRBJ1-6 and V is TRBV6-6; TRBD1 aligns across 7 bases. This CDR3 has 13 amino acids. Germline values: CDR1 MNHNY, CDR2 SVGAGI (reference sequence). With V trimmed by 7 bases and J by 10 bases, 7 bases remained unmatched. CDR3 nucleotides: TGTGCCAGCACTCGGCAGGGGGGCTCACCCCTCCACTTT. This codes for CASTRQGGSPLHF.

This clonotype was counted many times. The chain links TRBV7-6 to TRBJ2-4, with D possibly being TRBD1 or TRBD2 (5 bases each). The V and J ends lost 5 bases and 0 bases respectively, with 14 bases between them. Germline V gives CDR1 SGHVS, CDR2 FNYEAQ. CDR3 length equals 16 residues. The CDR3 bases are TGTGCCAGCAGCGAGGGGAGTGGTATAGCCAAAAACATTCAGTACTTC. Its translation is CASSEGSGIAKNIQYF.

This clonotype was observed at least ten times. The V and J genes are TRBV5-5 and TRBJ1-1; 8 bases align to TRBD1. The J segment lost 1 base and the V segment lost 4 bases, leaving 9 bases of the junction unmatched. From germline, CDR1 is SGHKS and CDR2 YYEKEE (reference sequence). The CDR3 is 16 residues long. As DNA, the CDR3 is TGTGCCAGCAGCCCAAGTATCGGGACAGGGAACACTGAAGCTTTCTTT. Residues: CASSPSIGTGNTEAFF.

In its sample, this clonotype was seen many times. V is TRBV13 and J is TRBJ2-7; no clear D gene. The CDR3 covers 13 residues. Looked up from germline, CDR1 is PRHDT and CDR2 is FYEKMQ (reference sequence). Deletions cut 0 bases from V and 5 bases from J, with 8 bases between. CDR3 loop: CASSLGRKDEQYV. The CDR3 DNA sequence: TGTGCCAGCAGCTTAGGCCGAAAAGACGAGCAGTACGTC.

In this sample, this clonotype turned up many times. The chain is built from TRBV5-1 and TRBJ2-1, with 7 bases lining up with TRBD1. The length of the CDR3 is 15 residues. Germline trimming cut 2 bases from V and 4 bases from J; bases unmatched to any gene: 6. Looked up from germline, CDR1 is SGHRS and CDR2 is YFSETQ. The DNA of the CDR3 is TGCGCCAGCAGCTTAGGGGACAGAGAGTACAATGAGCAGTTCTTC. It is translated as CASSLGDREYNEQFF.

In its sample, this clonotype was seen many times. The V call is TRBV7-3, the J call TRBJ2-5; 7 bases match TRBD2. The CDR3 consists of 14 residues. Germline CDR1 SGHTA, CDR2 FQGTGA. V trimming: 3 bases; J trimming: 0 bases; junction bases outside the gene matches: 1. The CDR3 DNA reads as TGTGCCAGCAGCTTCGGGACTAACCAAGAGACCCAGTACTTC. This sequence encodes CASSFGTNQETQYF.

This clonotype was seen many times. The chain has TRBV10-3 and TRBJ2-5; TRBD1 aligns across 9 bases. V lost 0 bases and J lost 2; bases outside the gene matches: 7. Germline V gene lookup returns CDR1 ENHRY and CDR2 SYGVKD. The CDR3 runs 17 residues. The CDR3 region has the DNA TGTGCCATCAGTGAGTCGAAACGTGGGACAGGGCAAGAGACCCAGTACTTC. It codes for CAISESKRGTGQETQYF.

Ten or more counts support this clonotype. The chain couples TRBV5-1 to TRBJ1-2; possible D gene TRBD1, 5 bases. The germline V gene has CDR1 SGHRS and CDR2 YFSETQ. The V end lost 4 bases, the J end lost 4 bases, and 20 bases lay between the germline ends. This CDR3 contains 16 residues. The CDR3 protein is CASSPGVESSRYGYTF. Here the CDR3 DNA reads TGCGCCAGCAGCCCGGGGGTAGAATCCTCTCGCTATGGCTACACCTTC.

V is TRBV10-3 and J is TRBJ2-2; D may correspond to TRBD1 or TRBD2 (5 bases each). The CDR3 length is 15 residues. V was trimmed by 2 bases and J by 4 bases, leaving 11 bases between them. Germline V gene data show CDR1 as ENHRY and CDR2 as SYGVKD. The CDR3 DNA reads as TGTGCCATCAGTGAGGGCGCAGGGAGCACCGGGGAGCTGTTTTTT. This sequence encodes CAISEGAGSTGELFF.

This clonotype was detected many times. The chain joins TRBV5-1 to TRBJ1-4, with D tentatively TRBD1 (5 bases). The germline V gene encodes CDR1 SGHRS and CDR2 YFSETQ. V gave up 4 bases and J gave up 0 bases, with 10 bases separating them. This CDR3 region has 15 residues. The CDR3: CASSGQGATNEKLFF. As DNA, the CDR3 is TGCGCCAGCAGCGGTCAGGGTGCAACTAATGAAAAACTGTTTTTT. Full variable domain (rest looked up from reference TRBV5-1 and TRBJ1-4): KAGVTQTPRYLIKTRGQQVTLSCSPISGHRSVSWYQQTPGQGLQFLFEYFSETQRNKGNFPGRFSGRQFSNSRSEMNVSTLELGDSALYLCASSGQGATNEKLFFGSGTQLSVL.

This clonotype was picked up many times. CDR3 bases: TGTGCCAGCAGTGAAAACGGGGTCCAGAGACCCCCTCAGGATACGCAGTATTTT. Its translation is CASSENGVQRPPQDTQYF. The rearrangement links TRBV6-1 to TRBJ2-3, with a weak D call TRBD2 (5 bases). Trimming cost V 2 bases and J 6 bases, with 24 bases left between them. The CDR3 extends over 18 amino acids. Per germline, CDR1 MNHNS and CDR2 SASEGT.

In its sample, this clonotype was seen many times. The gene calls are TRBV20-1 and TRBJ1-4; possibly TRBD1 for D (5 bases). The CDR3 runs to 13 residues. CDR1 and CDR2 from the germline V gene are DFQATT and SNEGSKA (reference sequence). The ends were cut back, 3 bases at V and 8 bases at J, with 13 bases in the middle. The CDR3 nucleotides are TGCAGTGCTAGGGACACCATGCGGGAAAAACTGTTTTTT. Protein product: CSARDTMREKLFF.

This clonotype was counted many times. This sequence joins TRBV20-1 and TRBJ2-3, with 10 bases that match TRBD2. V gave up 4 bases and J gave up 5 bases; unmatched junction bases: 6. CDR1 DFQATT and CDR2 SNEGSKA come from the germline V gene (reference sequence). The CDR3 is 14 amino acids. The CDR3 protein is CSATLAGARDTQYF. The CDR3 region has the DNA TGCAGTGCTACCCTAGCGGGGGCGCGAGATACGCAGTATTTT.

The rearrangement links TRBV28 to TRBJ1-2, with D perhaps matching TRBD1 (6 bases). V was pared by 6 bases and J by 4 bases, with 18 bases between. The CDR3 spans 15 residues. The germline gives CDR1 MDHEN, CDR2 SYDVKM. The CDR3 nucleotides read TGTGCCAGCAGGCCGGAGACAGGCCCCCTCTATGGCTACACCTTC. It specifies CASRPETGPLYGYTF.

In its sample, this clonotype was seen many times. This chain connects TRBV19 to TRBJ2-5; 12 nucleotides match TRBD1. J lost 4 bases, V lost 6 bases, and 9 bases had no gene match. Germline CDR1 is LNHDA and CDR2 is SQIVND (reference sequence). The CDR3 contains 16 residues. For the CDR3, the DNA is TGTGCCAGTAGGCTAAAATGGGACAGGGGGCTAGAGACCCAGTACTTC. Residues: CASRLKWDRGLETQYF.

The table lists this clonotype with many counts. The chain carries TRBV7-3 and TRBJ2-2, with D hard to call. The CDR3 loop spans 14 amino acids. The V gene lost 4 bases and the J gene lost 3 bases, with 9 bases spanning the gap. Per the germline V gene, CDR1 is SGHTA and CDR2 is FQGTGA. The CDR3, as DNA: TGTGCCAGCAGCTCGACGGACGACACCGGGGAGCTGTTTTTT. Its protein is CASSSTDDTGELFF.

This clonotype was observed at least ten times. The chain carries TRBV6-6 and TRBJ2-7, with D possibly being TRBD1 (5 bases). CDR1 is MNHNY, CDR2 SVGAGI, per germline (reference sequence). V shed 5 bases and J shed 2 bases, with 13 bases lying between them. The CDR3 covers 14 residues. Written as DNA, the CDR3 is TGTGCCAGCAGTCCTGGGGCGTTTGCCTACGAGCAGTACGTC. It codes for CASSPGAFAYEQYV.

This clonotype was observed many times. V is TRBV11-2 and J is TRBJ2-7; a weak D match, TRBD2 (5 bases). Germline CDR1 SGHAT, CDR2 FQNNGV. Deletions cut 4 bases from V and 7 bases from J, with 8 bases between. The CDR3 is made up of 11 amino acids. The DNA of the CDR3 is TGTGCCAGCAGCTCGGACTTGGAGCAGTACGTC. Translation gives CASSSDLEQYV.

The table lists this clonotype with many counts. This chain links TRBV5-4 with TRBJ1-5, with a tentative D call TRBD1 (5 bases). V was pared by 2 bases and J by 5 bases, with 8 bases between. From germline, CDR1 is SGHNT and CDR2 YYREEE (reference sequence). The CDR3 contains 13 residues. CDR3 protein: CASSFGGDQPQHF. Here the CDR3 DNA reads TGTGCCAGCAGCTTTGGGGGGGATCAGCCCCAGCATTTT.